A selection of T cell receptor beta chains follows, all from one sample in a study of blood T cell repertoires in COVID-19. This table comes from immunoSEQ multiplex PCR, and its TCRdb copy is limited to in-frame clones, with some not included. The repertoire consists of about 250,000 clones, with around 90% occurring once and the leading ten covering over 1.3%. The specimen was peripheral blood. The receptor source for this set is a man older than 75 with acute or convalescent COVID-19. CDR3s include the opening cysteine and the closing phenylalanine or tryptophan. A D gene is named only where the DNA matches it firmly. A clone size is listed for some rows: how often the clone was seen (once, few, many), or a class if it is expanded.

clone_size	v_call	d_call	j_call	cdr3_nt	cdr3_aa
NA	TRBV9	NA	TRBJ2-2	TGTGCCAGCAGCGTTCAGGGTTGGCTTACCGGGGAGCTGTTTTTT	CASSVQGWLTGELFF
once	TRBV5-1	NA	TRBJ1-4	TGCGCCAGCAGCTTCCAGGGGTCGAGGGAAAAACTGTTTTTT	CASSFQGSREKLFF
NA	TRBV7-3	TRBD2	TRBJ2-3	TGTGCCAGCAGCTTAGCGGGAGGAAAAGATACGCAGTATTTT	CASSLAGGKDTQYF
NA	TRBV4-1	NA	TRBJ1-6	TGCGCCAGCAGCCAAGGTGCAGGATATAATTCACCCCTCCACTTT	CASSQGAGYNSPLHF
NA	TRBV27	NA	TRBJ2-2	TGTGCCAGCAGTTTTGGGGGGGCGAGAATTTTGAACACCGGGGAGCTGTTTTTT	CASSFGGARILNTGELFF
NA	TRBV5-1	NA	TRBJ1-2	TGCGCCAGCAGCCCGACGGGGAACTATGGCTACACCTTC	CASSPTGNYGYTF
NA	TRBV7-2	TRBD2	TRBJ2-7	TGTGCCAGCAGCACTAGCGGAGACTACGAGCAGTACTTC	CASSTSGDYEQYF
once	TRBV7-2	TRBD2	TRBJ2-3	TGTGCCAGCAGCTTAGAGGCGGGAGGATCCACAGATACGCAGTATTTT	CASSLEAGGSTDTQYF
once	TRBV2	TRBD1	TRBJ2-2	TGTGCCAGCAGCGACAGGGGTCTAAACACCGGGGAGCTGTTTTTT	CASSDRGLNTGELFF
NA	TRBV28	NA	TRBJ1-2	TGTGCCACGCCTGCGGAAGGGGCGGGGTATGGCTACACCTTC	CATPAEGAGYGYTF
NA	TRBV5-6	TRBD1	TRBJ1-2	TGTGCCAGCAGCTTTAAAGACAGGGTAGGGGGCTACACCTTC	CASSFKDRVGGYTF
NA	TRBV7-7	NA	TRBJ2-2	TGTGCTAGCGGCAAGCGCCCGAACACCGGGGAGCTGTTTTTT	CASGKRPNTGELFF
NA	TRBV18	NA	TRBJ1-6	TGTGCCAGCTCACCTACCGCCGGGGGAATGAATTCACCCCTCCACTTT	CASSPTAGGMNSPLHF
NA	TRBV28	NA	TRBJ1-2	TGTGCCACCCGGGGGGCGGCCACCTATGGCTACACCTTC	CATRGAATYGYTF
few	TRBV14	NA	TRBJ1-5	TGTGCCAGCAGCCAAAGTGGAGATCAGCCCCAGCATTTT	CASSQSGDQPQHF
NA	TRBV19	TRBD1	TRBJ1-6	TGTGCCAGTAGTGTCACAGGGGGAAATTCACCCCTCCACTTT	CASSVTGGNSPLHF
NA	TRBV5-6	TRBD1	TRBJ1-2	TGTGCCAGCAGCCAGGGGACAGTCACCTATGGCTACACCTTC	CASSQGTVTYGYTF
NA	TRBV4-3	NA	TRBJ1-5	TGCGCCAGCAGCCAAAAGTTAGCAGATCAGCCCCAGCATTTT	CASSQKLADQPQHF
NA	TRBV4-1	NA	TRBJ1-1	TGCGCCAGCAGCCAAGATCCGGGACACCATTCGAACACTGAAGCTTTCTTT	CASSQDPGHHSNTEAFF
NA	TRBV5-4	NA	TRBJ1-3	TGTGCCAGCAGCATTATACAGGGAAACACCATATATTTT	CASSIIQGNTIYF
NA	TRBV15	TRBD1	TRBJ2-4	TGTGCCACCAGCAGAGATCAGGCCAGGGGGCCGGCCAAAAACATTCAGTACTTC	CATSRDQARGPAKNIQYF
NA	TRBV6-2/TRBV6-3	NA	TRBJ1-2	TGTGCCAGCAGTTACGAGGAGAGCTATGGCTACACCTTC	CASSYEESYGYTF
NA	TRBV28	NA	TRBJ1-2	TGTGCCAGCAACAAGGGGCCTAACTATGGCTACACCTTC	CASNKGPNYGYTF
few	TRBV6-5	TRBD1	TRBJ2-1	TGTGCCAGCAGGCAGACAGGGGATGGCAATGAGCAGTTCTTC	CASRQTGDGNEQFF
NA	TRBV27	TRBD2	TRBJ2-5	TGTGCCAGCAGTTCCCTAGCGGGGGCGAAACAAGAGACCCAGTACTTC	CASSSLAGAKQETQYF
NA	TRBV7-3	NA	TRBJ2-1	TGTGCCAGCAGCTTAGGACTCGCCTACAATGAGCAGTTCTTC	CASSLGLAYNEQFF
once	TRBV29-1	NA	TRBJ2-1	TGCAGCGCCCGAGGTGGCTCCTACAATGAGCAGTTCTTC	CSARGGSYNEQFF
NA	TRBV6-2/TRBV6-3	TRBD2	TRBJ2-5	TGTGCCAGCAGTCCCGGGACTAGCGGGGTAGAGACCCAGTACTTC	CASSPGTSGVETQYF
NA	TRBV3-1/TRBV3-2	NA	TRBJ2-4	TGTGCCAGCAGCTCTTACAACAAAAACATTCAGTACTTC	CASSSYNKNIQYF
NA	TRBV7-9	TRBD2	TRBJ2-1	TGTGCCAGCAGCTTAGGGGAGGGGAATCCCTACAATGAGCAGTTCTTC	CASSLGEGNPYNEQFF
NA	TRBV18	NA	TRBJ1-1	TGTGCCAGCTCACCACCAGAGGCAGGGATGAACACTGAAGCTTTCTTT	CASSPPEAGMNTEAFF
NA	TRBV3-1/TRBV3-2	TRBD1	TRBJ1-5	TGTGCCAGCAGCATAGGGACAGAAAATCAGCCCCAGCATTTT	CASSIGTENQPQHF